Below, 19 T cell receptor beta chains from the same sample are listed, as sequenced in a study of human T cells and chemical hapten exposure. As to time point: pre-sensitization, week 0. Noted treatment: therapeutic diphenylcyclopropenone sensitization with weekly scalp DPC. MiXCR, run by TCRdb on the RACE reads, gives a single entry per CDR3 protein. The data show some 330,000 distinct CDR3 sequences, about 5% seen once. The sample consisted of whole blood, taken in connection with sensitization to the hapten diphenylcyclopropenone (DPC). The source of these receptors is a woman aged 18-30 years with alopecia areata. Some clones in this sample may be carry-over from other donors' samples.

This clonotype occurred a few times. This chain uses TRBV11-3 with TRBJ2-3, with D maybe TRBD2 (5 bases). Trimming removed 1 base from V and 2 bases from J, with 16 bases in between. The CDR3 consists of 17 residues. Looked up from germline, CDR1 is SGHNT and CDR2 is YENEEA. The CDR3 here is CASSLGGGWLNTDTQYF. The CDR3 DNA reads TGTGCCAGCAGCTTAGGAGGAGGTTGGCTGAACACAGATACGCAGTATTTT.

Only a few counts were recorded for this clonotype. The rearrangement uses TRBV20-1 and TRBJ2-1; perhaps TRBD2 as D (7 bases). Trimming pared 1 base from V and 0 bases from J, leaving 13 bases between. CDR1 is DFQATT, CDR2 SNEGSKA, per germline (reference sequence). This CDR3 is built from 16 residues. The CDR3 nucleotides read TGCAGTGCTAGAGTCGGGGGGCCTAGCTCCTACAATGAGCAGTTCTTC. Translated, it gives CSARVGGPSSYNEQFF.

This clonotype was counted between two and nine times. V gene TRBV10-3 combines with J gene TRBJ2-1; weak D call: TRBD1 (5 bases). The V and J ends lost 0 bases and 8 bases respectively, with 8 bases between them. The V gene's germline CDR1 is ENHRY and CDR2 SYGVKD. The CDR3 runs 13 residues. The CDR3 DNA sequence: TGTGCCATCAGTGAGTCGGGGCGACATGAGCAGTTCTTC. This translates into CAISESGRHEQFF.

This clonotype was picked up many times. V gene TRBV28 combines with J gene TRBJ1-2; weak D call: TRBD1 (5 bases). V was clipped by 5 bases and J by 4 bases, with 5 bases between them. Germline assignment: CDR1 MDHEN and CDR2 SYDVKM. The CDR3 totals 11 residues. The CDR3 loop reads CASSQGYGYTF. CDR3 DNA: TGTGCCAGCAGTCAGGGCTATGGCTACACCTTC.

The chain recombines TRBV5-3 with TRBJ2-3; no reliable D call. TRBV5-3 belongs to the ORF category, with a function that is uncertain. The CDR3 loop spans 16 amino acids. The germline V and J ends were trimmed by 0 bases and 5 bases, with 16 bases remaining between them. CDR3 residues: CARSLEPCIIGDTQYF. CDR3 bases: TGTGCCAGAAGCTTGGAACCCTGCATCATCGGAGATACGCAGTATTTT.

Ten or more counts support this clonotype. This rearrangement joins TRBV6-5 to TRBJ2-2, with 7 positions matching TRBD1. The CDR3 loop spans 15 amino acids. V lost 6 bases, J lost 2 bases, and 6 bases stayed unmatched. Germline assignment: CDR1 MNHEY and CDR2 SVGAGI. CDR3 in amino acids: CASRGRTGNTGELFF. The DNA for the CDR3 is TGTGCCAGCAGGGGTAGGACAGGAAACACCGGGGAGCTGTTTTTT.

This chain uses TRBV29-1 with TRBJ2-7, with a possible D match to TRBD1 (5 bases). V was pared by 6 bases and J by 0 bases, with 15 bases between. Per the germline V gene, CDR1 is SQVTM and CDR2 is ANQGSEA. CDR3 size: 14 residues. The CDR3 is CSVRSQTASYEQYF. Written as DNA, the CDR3 is TGCAGCGTCCGATCCCAGACAGCCTCCTACGAGCAGTACTTC.

This clonotype was seen a handful of times. The rearrangement uses TRBV4-3 and TRBJ1-4, with a weak D call TRBD1 (5 bases). V gave up 1 base and J gave up 8 bases, with 8 bases separating them. Germline V CDR1 and CDR2: LGHNA, YSLEER. The CDR3 consists of 13 residues. CDR3: CASSQVHREKLFF. In nucleotides, the CDR3 is TGCGCCAGCAGCCAAGTCCACAGGGAAAAACTGTTTTTT.

This clonotype has only a few counts. The genes are TRBV6-5 and TRBJ2-3; D is uncertain. CDR3 length: 15 amino acids. Per the germline V gene, CDR1 is MNHEY and CDR2 is SVGAGI. The V end lost 0 bases, the J end lost 2 bases, and 9 bases lay between the germline ends. In DNA form, the CDR3 reads TGTGCCAGCAGTTACTCTGGGCTGTACACAGATACGCAGTATTTT. Protein: CASSYSGLYTDTQYF.

The chain couples TRBV20-1 to TRBJ2-4; a weak D match, TRBD2 (5 bases). CDR3 length: 13 residues. CDR1 and CDR2 from the germline V gene are DFQATT and SNEGSKA (reference sequence). The V end was cut by 0 bases, the J end by 9 bases, with 12 bases between. The CDR3 DNA reads as TGCAGTGCTAGAGATTCCGGGGTCGGCATTCAGTACTTC. Amino acids: CSARDSGVGIQYF.

V and J are TRBV6-6 and TRBJ1-1, with a possible D match to TRBD1 (5 bases). Germline V gives CDR1 MNHNY, CDR2 SVGAGI (reference sequence). This CDR3 is 12 amino acids long. Trimming removed 6 bases from V and 3 bases from J, with 8 bases in between. In nucleotides, the CDR3 is TGTGCCAGCAGACCGACAGACACTGAAGCTTTCTTT. This sequence encodes CASRPTDTEAFF.

Ten or more counts support this clonotype. The chain uses TRBV5-1 and TRBJ2-7, with D perhaps matching TRBD1 or TRBD2 (6 bases each). This CDR3 is 14 amino acids long. The V end was cut by 3 bases, the J end by 7 bases, with 17 bases between. CDR1 is SGHRS, CDR2 YFSETQ, per germline. CDR3 in amino acids: CASSWEQGGREQYF. In DNA form, the CDR3 reads TGCGCCAGCAGCTGGGAACAGGGAGGAAGGGAGCAGTACTTC.

This clonotype appeared many times. The V gene is TRBV2, the J gene TRBJ2-7; no definite D call. Trimming pared 4 bases from V and 2 bases from J, leaving 3 bases between. The length of the CDR3 is 11 residues. Germline CDR1 reads SNHLY; CDR2 reads FYNNEI. This CDR3 reads CASSVTYEQYF. Here the CDR3 DNA reads TGTGCCAGCAGTGTTACCTACGAGCAGTACTTC. Looking up the rest from reference TRBV2 and TRBJ2-7 gives the full variable domain: EPEVTQTPSHQVTQMGQEVILRCVPISNHLYFYWYRQILGQKVEFLVSFYNNEISEKSEIFDDQFSVERPDGSNFTLKIRSTKLEDSAMYFCASSVTYEQYFGPGTRLTVT.

This clonotype has only a few counts. This chain links TRBV10-3 with TRBJ1-1, with D possibly TRBD1 on 5 matching bases. CDR1 is ENHRY, CDR2 SYGVKD, per germline. The CDR3 is made up of 13 amino acids. Trimming took off 5 bases at V and 1 base at J, with 8 bases between the two ends. This CDR3 is CAISRDGNTEAFF. CDR3 DNA sequence: TGTGCCATCAGTAGGGACGGGAACACTGAAGCTTTCTTT.

Many counts were recorded for this clonotype. This rearrangement joins TRBV7-2 to TRBJ2-3; 9 bases fit TRBD2. Germline CDR1 and CDR2: SGHTA and FQGNSA. V shed 5 bases, J shed 3 bases, and the junction held 6 bases outside the gene matches. The CDR3 has 15 amino acids. The CDR3 DNA is TGTGCCAGCAGCCACCCGACTAGCGGTACAGATACGCAGTATTTT. Its protein is CASSHPTSGTDTQYF.

V usage is TRBV2 and J usage is TRBJ2-2; a possible D gene is TRBD2 (6 bases). CDR3 size: 13 residues. The germline CDR1 and CDR2 sequences are SNHLY and FYNNEI. The V gene lost 6 bases and the J gene lost 4 bases, with 9 bases spanning the gap. The CDR3 DNA reads as TGTGCCAGCAGCGGACTATTCACCGGGGAGCTGTTTTTT. Protein product: CASSGLFTGELFF.

Ten or more counts support this clonotype. The chain uses TRBV29-1 and TRBJ2-3; D is possibly TRBD2 (6 bases). CDR1 and CDR2 (germline): SQVTM, ANQGSEA. This CDR3 contains 13 residues. Trimming shortened V by 4 bases and J by 2 bases, and 10 bases separated the two germline ends. DNA for the CDR3: TGCAGCGTTGCCGGGGGAACCACAGATACGCAGTATTTT. This encodes CSVAGGTTDTQYF.

The chain combines TRBV10-3 with TRBJ1-5; weak D call: TRBD1 (5 bases). The CDR3 is 16 amino acids. Trimming took off 6 bases at V and 0 bases at J, with 15 bases between the two ends. Per the germline V gene, CDR1 is ENHRY and CDR2 is SYGVKD. The CDR3 DNA reads as TGTGCCATCAGATCAGACTCAGGACATAGCAATCAGCCCCAGCATTTT. Its protein is CAIRSDSGHSNQPQHF.

The chain is built from TRBV25-1 and TRBJ1-1; D is ambiguous. This CDR3 region has 14 residues. Trimming removed 6 bases from V and 1 base from J, with 12 bases in between. Per the germline V gene, CDR1 is MGHDK and CDR2 is SYGVNS. CDR3 in amino acids: CASRTPGSNTEAFF. As DNA, the CDR3 is TGTGCCAGCAGGACTCCGGGGTCGAACACTGAAGCTTTCTTT.